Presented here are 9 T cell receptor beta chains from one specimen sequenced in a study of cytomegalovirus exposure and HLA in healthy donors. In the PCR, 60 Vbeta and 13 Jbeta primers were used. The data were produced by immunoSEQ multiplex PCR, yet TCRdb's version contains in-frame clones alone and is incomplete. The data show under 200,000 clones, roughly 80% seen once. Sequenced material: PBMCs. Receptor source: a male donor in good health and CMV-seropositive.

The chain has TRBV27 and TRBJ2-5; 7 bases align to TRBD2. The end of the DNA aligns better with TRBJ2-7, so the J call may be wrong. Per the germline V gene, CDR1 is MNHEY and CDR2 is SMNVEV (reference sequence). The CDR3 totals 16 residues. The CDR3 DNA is TGTGCCAGCAGCCTCACCAAAGGACTAGTGAGCTACGAGCAGTACTTC. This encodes CASSLTKGLVSYEQYF.

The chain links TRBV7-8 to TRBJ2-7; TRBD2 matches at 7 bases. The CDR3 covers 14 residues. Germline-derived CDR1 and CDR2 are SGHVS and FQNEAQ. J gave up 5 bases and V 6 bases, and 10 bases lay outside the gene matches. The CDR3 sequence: CASSGEGSRDEQYF. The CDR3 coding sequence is TGTGCCAGCAGTGGGGAGGGCAGTAGAGACGAGCAGTACTTC.

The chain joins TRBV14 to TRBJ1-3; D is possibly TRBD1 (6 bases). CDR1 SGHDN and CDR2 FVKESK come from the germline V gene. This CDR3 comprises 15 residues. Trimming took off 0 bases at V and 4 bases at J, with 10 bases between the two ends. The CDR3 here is CASSQDWGPGNTIYF. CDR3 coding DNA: TGTGCCAGCAGCCAAGACTGGGGGCCCGGAAACACCATATATTTT.

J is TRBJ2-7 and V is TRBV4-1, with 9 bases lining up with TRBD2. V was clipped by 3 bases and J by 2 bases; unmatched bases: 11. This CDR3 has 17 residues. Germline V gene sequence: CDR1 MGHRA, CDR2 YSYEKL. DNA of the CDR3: TGCGCCAGCAGCCACCCCCTAGGGCTAGCGGGACCCTACGAGCAGTACTTC. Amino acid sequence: CASSHPLGLAGPYEQYF.

CDR3 loop: CAISELGRAEKLFF. CDR3 DNA sequence: TGTGCCATCAGTGAGCTTGGGAGGGCCGAAAAACTGTTTTTT. The J gene is TRBJ1-4, the V gene TRBV10-3, with D hard to call. This CDR3 comprises 14 residues. V lost 2 bases and J 8 bases, leaving 12 bases between the germline ends. Germline V gene lookup returns CDR1 ENHRY and CDR2 SYGVKD.

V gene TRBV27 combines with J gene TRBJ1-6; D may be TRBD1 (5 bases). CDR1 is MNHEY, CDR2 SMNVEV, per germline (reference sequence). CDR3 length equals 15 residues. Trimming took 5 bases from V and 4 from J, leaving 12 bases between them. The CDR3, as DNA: TGTGCCAGCAGTGGCGGGACTGCTTATAATTCACCCCTCCACTTT. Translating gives CASSGGTAYNSPLHF.

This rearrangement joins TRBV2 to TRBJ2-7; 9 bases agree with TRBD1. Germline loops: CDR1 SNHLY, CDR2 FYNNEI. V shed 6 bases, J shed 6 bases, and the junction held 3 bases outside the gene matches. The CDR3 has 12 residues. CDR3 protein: CASRYRGPEQYF. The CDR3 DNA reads TGTGCCAGCAGATACAGGGGGCCCGAGCAGTACTTC.

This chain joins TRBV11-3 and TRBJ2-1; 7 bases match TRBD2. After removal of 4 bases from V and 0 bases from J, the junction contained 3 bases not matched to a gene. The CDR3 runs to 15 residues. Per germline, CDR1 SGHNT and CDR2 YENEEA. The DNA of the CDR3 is TGTGCCAGCAGCTCACTAGCGTCCTCCTACAATGAGCAGTTCTTC. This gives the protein CASSSLASSYNEQFF.

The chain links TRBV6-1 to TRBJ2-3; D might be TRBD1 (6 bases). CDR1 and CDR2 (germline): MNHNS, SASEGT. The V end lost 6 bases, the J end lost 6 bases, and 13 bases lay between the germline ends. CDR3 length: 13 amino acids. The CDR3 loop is CASSLDRSDTQYF. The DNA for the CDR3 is TGTGCCAGCAGCCTAGACAGGTCGGATACGCAGTATTTT.